Sequencing of this T cell receptor beta chain was carried out in a study of cytomegalovirus exposure and HLA in healthy donors. Study-wide points: It has been reported that TCR beta sequences accurately predicted the HLA-A and HLA-B alleles of most subjects. In vitro data verified a few CMV-associated chains as specific for CMV antigens. Overall, approximately 150 TCR beta chains were annotated as cytomegalovirus-associated.

PCR used 60 Vbeta primers and 13 Jbeta primers. Libraries were prepared by immunoSEQ multiplex PCR; TCRdb keeps only in-frame clonotypes and omits some of them. The table records roughly 200,000 clones, around four fifths of them present only once. This clone has a single count. What it recognizes is unknown. Sequencing was performed on PBMCs. The origin of this receptor is a boy under 10 years old in good health and CMV-seronegative.

CDR3 nucleotide sequence: TGTGCCAGCAGTCGGCGACCGGGACAGGGGAGGGATGAGCAGTTCTTC. It specifies CASSRRPGQGRDEQFF. The chain employs TRBV28 and TRBJ2-1, with 10 bases fitting TRBD1. This CDR3 region has 16 residues. J was trimmed by 8 bases and V by 5 bases; bases with no gene match: 12. Germline V gene lookup returns CDR1 MDHEN and CDR2 SYDVKM.